This T cell receptor beta chain was obtained from a study of cytomegalovirus exposure and HLA in healthy donors. Whole-study findings and limits: The study listed 150 to 200 cytomegalovirus-associated TCR beta chains. Some public TCRs appeared in many individuals, while most sequences were rare.

Details on this clone: Its target is unknown.

Measured with immunoSEQ multiplex PCR; TCRdb has only the in-frame clones, and not every one. The table has roughly 190,000 clones, approximately 86% seen once; the top ten hold more than 5.5%. The germline V gene encodes CDR1 LGHNA and CDR2 YSLEER. This CDR3 has 17 residues. Trimming cost V 2 bases and J 0 bases, with 17 bases left between them. The clonotype was recovered from a man aged 30-40 years in good health and CMV-seropositive. The chain couples TRBV4-3 to TRBJ2-7, with D possibly matching TRBD1 (6 bases). The specimen was PBMCs. CDR3: CASSQLLMRGSSYEQYF. CDR3 in DNA: TGCGCCAGCAGCCAACTCTTGATGAGGGGGAGCTCCTACGAGCAGTACTTC.